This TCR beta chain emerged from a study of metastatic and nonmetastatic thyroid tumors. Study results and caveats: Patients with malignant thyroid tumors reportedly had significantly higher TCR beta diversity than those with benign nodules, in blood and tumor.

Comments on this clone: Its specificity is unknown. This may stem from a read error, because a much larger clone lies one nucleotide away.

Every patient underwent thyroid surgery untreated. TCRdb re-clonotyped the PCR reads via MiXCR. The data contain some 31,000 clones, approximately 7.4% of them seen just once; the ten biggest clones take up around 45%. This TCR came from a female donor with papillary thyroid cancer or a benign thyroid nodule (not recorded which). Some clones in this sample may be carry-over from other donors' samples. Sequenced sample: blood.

The CDR3 spells CASSEERGGVETQYF. Written as DNA, the CDR3 is TGCGCCAGCAGTGAGGAGCGGGGGGGCGTGGAGACCCAGTACTTC. This chain joins TRBV10-2 and TRBJ2-5; TRBD2 aligns across 10 bases. This CDR3 region has 15 residues. The germline CDR1 and CDR2 sequences are WSHSY and SAAADI. Trimming cost V 2 bases and J 5 bases; bases outside gene matches: 5.